Below, one TCR beta chain is given with its context. The data are from a study of cytomegalovirus exposure and HLA in healthy donors. The ends were cut back, 2 bases at V and 5 bases at J, with 13 bases in the middle. The germline gives CDR1 SGHTA, CDR2 FQGNSA. This CDR3 region has 15 residues. PCR employed 60 Vbeta and 13 Jbeta primers. Assay: immunoSEQ multiplex PCR; the TCRdb copy retains only in-frame clones and omits some. The sample lists 100,000 or so clones, roughly 80% seen once, with 14% in the top ten. Sequenced input: PBMCs. The V gene is TRBV7-2, the J gene TRBJ1-5, with D perhaps matching TRBD1 (6 bases). The source is a male donor in good health and CMV-seropositive. The CDR3 DNA follows: TGTGCCAGCAGCTTATTCGGGACACATGATCAGCCCCAGCATTTT. This translates into CASSLFGTHDQPQHF. Full variable domain (remainder filled in from reference TRBV7-2 and TRBJ1-5): GAGVSQSPSNKVTEKGKDVELRCDPISGHTALYWYRQSLGQGLEFLIYFQGNSAPDKSGLPSDRFSAERTGGSVSTLTIQRTQQEDSAVYLCASSLFGTHDQPQHFGDGTRLSIL.